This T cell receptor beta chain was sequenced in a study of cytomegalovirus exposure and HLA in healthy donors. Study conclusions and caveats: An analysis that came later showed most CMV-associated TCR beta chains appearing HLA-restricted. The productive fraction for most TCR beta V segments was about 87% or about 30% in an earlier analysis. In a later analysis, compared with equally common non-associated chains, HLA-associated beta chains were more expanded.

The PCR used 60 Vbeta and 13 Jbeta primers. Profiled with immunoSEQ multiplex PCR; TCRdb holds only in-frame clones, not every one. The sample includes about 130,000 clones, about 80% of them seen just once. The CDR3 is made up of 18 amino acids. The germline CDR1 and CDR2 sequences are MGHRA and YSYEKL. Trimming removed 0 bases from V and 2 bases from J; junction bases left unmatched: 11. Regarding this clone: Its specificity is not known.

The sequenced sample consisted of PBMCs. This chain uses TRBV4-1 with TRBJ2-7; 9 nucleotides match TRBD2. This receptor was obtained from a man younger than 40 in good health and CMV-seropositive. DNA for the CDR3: TGCGCCAGCAGCCAAGATTCCCGGCTAGCGGGATCAACCTACGAGCAGTACTTC. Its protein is CASSQDSRLAGSTYEQYF.